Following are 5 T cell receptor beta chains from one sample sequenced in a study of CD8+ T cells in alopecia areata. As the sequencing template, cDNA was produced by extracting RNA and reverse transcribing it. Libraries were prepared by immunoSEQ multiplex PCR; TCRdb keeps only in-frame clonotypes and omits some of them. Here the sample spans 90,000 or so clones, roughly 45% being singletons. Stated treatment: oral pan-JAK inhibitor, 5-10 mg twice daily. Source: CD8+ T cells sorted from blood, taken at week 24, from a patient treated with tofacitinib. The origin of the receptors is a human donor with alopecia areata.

The CDR3 loop is CASSYSAYEQYF. For the CDR3, the DNA is TGTGCCAGCAGCTACAGTGCCTACGAGCAGTACTTC. The rearrangement uses TRBV7-9 and TRBJ2-7; no clear D. This CDR3 has 12 amino acids. CDR1 and CDR2 from the germline V gene are SEHNR and FQNEAQ (reference sequence). Deletions cut 4 bases from V and 2 bases from J, with 6 bases between.

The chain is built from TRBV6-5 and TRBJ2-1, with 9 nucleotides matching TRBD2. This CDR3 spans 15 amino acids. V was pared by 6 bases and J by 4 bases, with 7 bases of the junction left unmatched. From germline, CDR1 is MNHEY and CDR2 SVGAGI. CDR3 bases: TGTGCCAGCAGGAGTAGCGGGAGTTCTTACAATGAGCAGTTCTTC. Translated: CASRSSGSSYNEQFF.

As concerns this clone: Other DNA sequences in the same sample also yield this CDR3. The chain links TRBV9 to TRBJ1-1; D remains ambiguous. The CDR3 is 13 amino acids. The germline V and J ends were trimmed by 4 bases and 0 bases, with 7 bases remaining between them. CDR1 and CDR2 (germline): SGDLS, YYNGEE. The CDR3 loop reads CASSPGLNTEAFF. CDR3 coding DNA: TGTGCCAGCAGCCCGGGGTTGAACACTGAAGCTTTCTTT.

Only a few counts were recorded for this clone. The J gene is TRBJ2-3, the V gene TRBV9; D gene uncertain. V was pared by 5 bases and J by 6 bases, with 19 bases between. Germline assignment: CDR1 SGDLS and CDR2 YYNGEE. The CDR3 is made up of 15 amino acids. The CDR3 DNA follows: TGTGCCAGCAGGCCGCACGGTGGGCCATCGGATACGCAGTATTTT. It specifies CASRPHGGPSDTQYF.

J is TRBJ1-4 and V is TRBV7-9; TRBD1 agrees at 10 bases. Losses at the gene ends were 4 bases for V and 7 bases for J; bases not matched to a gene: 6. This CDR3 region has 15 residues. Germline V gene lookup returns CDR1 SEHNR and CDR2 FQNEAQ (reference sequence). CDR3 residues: CASSSLDRGFEKLFF. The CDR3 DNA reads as TGTGCCAGCAGCTCTCTGGACAGGGGGTTTGAAAAACTGTTTTTT.